Presented here are 2 T cell receptor beta chains from one specimen sequenced in a study of T cells in Graves' hyperthyroidism and ophthalmopathy. Using RNA transcripts as the source, TCR beta CDR3 regions were amplified. The HTBI primer set drove a first-round RT-PCR of the TCR CDR3. TCRdb ran MiXCR on the multiplex PCR reads and lists one entry per CDR3 protein. The table records around 340,000 distinct CDR3 sequences, 21% of them present only once. The sequenced material came from blood. The receptors were sampled from a woman aged 45-59 years with Graves' hyperthyroidism.

This clonotype was found a few times. One end of the junction varies from germline; a read error may be responsible. The genes are TRBV4-1 and TRBJ2-1; 11 nucleotides line up with TRBD2. CDR1 MGHRA and CDR2 YSYEKL come from the germline V gene. CDR3 length equals 19 residues. DNA for the CDR3: TGCGCCAGCAGCCAAGCCTCCCCAACTAGCGGGGGCTCCTACAATGAGCAGTCCTTC. This gives the protein CASSQASPTSGGSYNEQSF.

This clonotype was counted a few times. The conserved phenylalanine or tryptophan is not found at the CDR3 terminus, so this likely reflects a read error. This chain joins TRBV29-1 and TRBJ1-1; 7 nucleotides line up with TRBD1. V shed 6 bases, J shed 11 bases, and the junction held 21 bases outside the gene matches. This CDR3 has 15 amino acids. Germline V lookup: CDR1 SQVTM, CDR2 ANQGSEA. The DNA for the CDR3 is TGCAGCGTGGGAAGATCACAGGGGTTTAATAGTGGGGCTTTCCTT. It specifies CSVGRSQGFNSGAFL.